Listed below are T cell receptor beta chains from one sample, sequenced in a study of T cell repertoires in cytomegalovirus infection. TCRdb analysed the reads with MiXCR anew, one entry per CDR3 protein. The data hold approximately 260,000 distinct CDR3 sequences, with around 15% observed a single time. The sequenced sample consisted of CD8+ T cells from PBMCs. Receptors originate from a human donor in good health (CMV status not recorded). Some clones in this sample may be carry-over from other donors' samples. Each CDR3 is given with its conserved first and last residue. D genes are given only for firm matches. Only some rows state a clone size, as once, few, many or a class for expanded clones.

v_call	clone_size	j_call	d_call	cdr3_nt	cdr3_aa
TRBV25-1	-	TRBJ1-1	-	TGTGCCAGCAGTGAGTTAGGCACTGAAGCTTTCTTT	CASSELGTEAFF
TRBV7-8	many	TRBJ1-1	-	TGTGCCAGCAGCTTAACGCAGGGGCCGAACACTGAAGCTTTCTTT	CASSLTQGPNTEAFF
TRBV7-9	many	TRBJ1-1	-	TGTGCCAGCAGCGTGGGACTGTTAAACACTGAAGCTTTCTTT	CASSVGLLNTEAFF
TRBV6-6	-	TRBJ2-7	-	TGTGCCAGCAGTTACTCGATCGGGGCACCCACCTACGAGCAGTACTTC	CASSYSIGAPTYEQYF
TRBV4-1	few	TRBJ2-7	TRBD1	TGCGCCAGCAGCCAAGGGGGACAGGCCACCTACGAGCAGTACTTC	CASSQGGQATYEQYF
TRBV15	few	TRBJ1-5	-	TGTGCCACCAGCAGAGAACAACGGGATCGGGGCAATCAGCCCCAGCATTTT	CATSREQRDRGNQPQHF
TRBV11-2	-	TRBJ2-3	-	TGTGCCAGCAGCTTAGATCTAGGGGGGCCGAAGTATTTT	CASSLDLGGPKYF
TRBV29-1	-	TRBJ2-1	TRBD1	TGCAGCGTCGAGTCACCGGACAGGGTATCCTACAATGAGCAGTTCTTC	CSVESPDRVSYNEQFF
TRBV7-6	many	TRBJ2-7	TRBD1	TGTGCCAGCAGCAAAGAAACGGGACAGGGGGGTTACGAGCAGTACTTC	CASSKETGQGGYEQYF
TRBV6-5	few	TRBJ1-3	-	TGTGCCAGCAGTTACTCACGGAACCCGGAACTCTCTGGAAACACCATATATTTT	CASSYSRNPELSGNTIYF
TRBV3-1	-	TRBJ1-5	TRBD1	TGTGCCAGCAGCGAACAGGGGGCGGACCAGCCCCAGCATTTT	CASSEQGADQPQHF
TRBV5-6	few	TRBJ2-2	TRBD1	TGTGCCAGCAGCCCCCGGACAGGCTACACCGGGGAGCTGTTTTTT	CASSPRTGYTGELFF
TRBV7-8	many	TRBJ2-1	TRBD1	TGTGCCAGCAGCGCGCCGGGACAGGTGGGCGATGAGCAGTTCTTC	CASSAPGQVGDEQFF
TRBV4-2	many	TRBJ2-5	-	TGTGCCAGCAGCCAAGGACTATTGGAGACCCAGTACTTC	CASSQGLLETQYF
TRBV29-1	few	TRBJ2-1	-	TGCAGCGTTGCCAACAATGAGCAGTTCTTC	CSVANNEQFF
TRBV29-1	-	TRBJ2-7	TRBD1	TGCAGCGTTGAAGGGACAGGTCGAGGCGAGCAGTACTTC	CSVEGTGRGEQYF
TRBV29-1	-	TRBJ2-1	-	TGCAGCGTTGAAGATTCTTGGCAGGGTGAGGATGAGCAGTTCTTC	CSVEDSWQGEDEQFF
TRBV6-5	-	TRBJ2-7	TRBD1	TGTGCCAGCAGTTTACGACCGGGACAGGGGGACGAGCAGTACTTC	CASSLRPGQGDEQYF
TRBV7-9	-	TRBJ1-2	TRBD1	TGTGCCAGCAGCTTCGGCCAGGGGGACGGTGGCTACACCTTC	CASSFGQGDGGYTF
TRBV7-9	many	TRBJ2-2	TRBD1	TGTGCCAGCAGCGAAACAGGGGGCCCGAACACCGGGGAGCTGTTTTTT	CASSETGGPNTGELFF
TRBV29-1	-	TRBJ2-1	TRBD2	TGCAGCGTTGAAGATCCTCGGGAGGGGGATGAGCAGTTCTTC	CSVEDPREGDEQFF
TRBV6-2/TRBV6-3	many	TRBJ2-1	-	TGTGCCAGCAGTTACCACGGGGGCTCCTACAATGAGCAGTTCTTC	CASSYHGGSYNEQFF
TRBV19	-	TRBJ1-1	TRBD1	TGTGCCAGTAGATCGACAGGGGGAAACACTGAAGCTTTCTTT	CASRSTGGNTEAFF
TRBV7-9	many	TRBJ2-7	TRBD1	TGTGCCAGCACGGATGGGACAGGGTTGGGCGAGCAGTACTTC	CASTDGTGLGEQYF
TRBV7-8	many	TRBJ1-6	-	TGTGCCAGCAGCTTAATCGAAAGGGGAAGATCACCCCTCCACTTT	CASSLIERGRSPLHF
TRBV12-3/TRBV12-4	-	TRBJ1-5	TRBD1	TGTGCCAGCAGTCAGGGGGGGTCAAATCAGCCCCAGCATTTT	CASSQGGSNQPQHF
TRBV18	-	TRBJ1-5	-	TGTGCCAGCTCACCTACGAGGGCGGGGATAAGCAATCAGCCCCAGCATTTT	CASSPTRAGISNQPQHF
TRBV6-2/TRBV6-3	few	TRBJ2-1	-	TGTGCCAGCAGTTACCTGGCAGGGGTTGCCAATGAGCAGTTCTTC	CASSYLAGVANEQFF
TRBV6-6	few	TRBJ2-7	TRBD1	TGTGCCAGCAGGAATCCCGGGACAGACGAGCAGTACTTC	CASRNPGTDEQYF